This T cell receptor beta chain came from a study of Tregs in tolerant kidney transplant recipients. Profiled with immunoSEQ multiplex PCR; TCRdb holds only in-frame clones, not every one. The sample contains around 78,000 clones, 75% to 95% of which appear only once. This specimen was Tregs from blood, taken before the transplant. The receptor was isolated from a human donor who received a combined kidney and bone marrow transplant.

CDR3 nucleotide sequence: TGTGCCAGCGGAAGGGACAGCTCTGGAAACACCATATATTTT. Its protein product is CASGRDSSGNTIYF. The V gene is TRBV2, the J gene TRBJ1-3; 7 bases line up with TRBD1. Trimming removed 8 bases from V and 0 bases from J; junction bases left unmatched: 4. The CDR3 loop spans 14 amino acids. Per germline, CDR1 SNHLY and CDR2 FYNNEI.